Shown below are 10 T cell receptor beta chains from a single sample sequenced in a study of CD8 T cells in Susac syndrome. It was with random hexamers that roughly 0.45 to 1 ug RNA was reverse transcribed. TCRdb independently ran MiXCR on the immunoSEQ multiplex PCR reads; one entry per CDR3 protein. Among roughly 89,000 distinct CDR3 sequences listed, 96% were seen once. Sequencing was performed on CD8+ T cells from PBMCs. Source of these receptors: a human donor with Susac syndrome.

This chain connects TRBV7-9 to TRBJ2-3; no firm D call. From germline, CDR1 is SEHNR and CDR2 FQNEAQ (reference sequence). V was shortened by 4 bases and J by 2 bases, with 7 bases between the two germline ends. There are 13 residues in the CDR3. CDR3 nucleotide sequence: TGTGCCAGCAGCTCCCCGGACACAGATACGCAGTATTTT. Protein product: CASSSPDTDTQYF.

The rearrangement uses TRBV29-1 and TRBJ2-1, with D possibly being TRBD2 (6 bases). This CDR3 is 15 amino acids long. Trimming left V 4 bases short and J 3 bases short, with 16 bases between. Per germline, CDR1 SQVTM and CDR2 ANQGSEA. CDR3 nucleotides: TGCAGCGTTGTCGGCGGGACCTTCAACTACAATGAGCAGTTCTTC. This gives the protein CSVVGGTFNYNEQFF.

The genes are TRBV15 and TRBJ1-4, with D uncertain. Trimming pared 0 bases from V and 6 bases from J, leaving 17 bases between. The CDR3 covers 17 residues. CDR1 and CDR2 from the germline V gene are LNHNV and YYDKDF (reference sequence). The CDR3 DNA sequence: TGTGCCACCAGCAGAGATCCTCCCCAAGGGCCGGATGAAAAACTGTTTTTT. Amino acid sequence: CATSRDPPQGPDEKLFF.

The table lists this clonotype with a count of one. The chain joins TRBV20-1 to TRBJ2-1; D possibly corresponds to TRBD2 (6 bases). V lost 0 bases and J lost 5, with 8 bases in between. Germline V gives CDR1 DFQATT, CDR2 SNEGSKA (reference sequence). The CDR3 sequence is 13 residues long. This CDR3 reads CSARDLADNEQFF. The DNA of the CDR3 is TGCAGTGCTAGAGATTTAGCGGACAATGAGCAGTTCTTC.

V usage is TRBV30 and J usage is TRBJ2-1, with no clear D. CDR1 is GTSNPN and CDR2 is SVGIG in the germline V gene (reference sequence). This CDR3 comprises 11 residues. The V end was cut by 4 bases, the J end by 7 bases, with 8 bases between. The CDR3 loop is CAWTRRNEQFF. The DNA for the CDR3 is TGTGCCTGGACGCGACGGAATGAGCAGTTCTTC.

The rearrangement links TRBV13 to TRBJ1-4, with a weak D call TRBD1 (5 bases). The V end lost 5 bases, the J end lost 2 bases, and 12 bases lay between the germline ends. From germline, CDR1 is PRHDT and CDR2 FYEKMQ (reference sequence). There are 15 residues in the CDR3. CDR3 bases: TGTGCCAGCAGCGGGCTTGAGGGGACTAATGAAAAACTGTTTTTT. Protein: CASSGLEGTNEKLFF.

Written as DNA, the CDR3 is TGTGCCAGCAGTTTTGAGGGAGGGGTGAACACTGAAGCTTTCTTT. Amino acids: CASSFEGGVNTEAFF. The chain carries TRBV12-3 or TRBV12-4 and TRBJ1-1; the D gene is possibly TRBD1 (5 bases). V gave up 3 bases and J gave up 0 bases, with 11 bases separating them. The CDR3 is made up of 15 amino acids.

This clonotype has only one observation. The rearrangement links TRBV4-3 to TRBJ2-7, with 11 bases that match TRBD2. CDR3 length: 15 amino acids. After removal of 0 bases from V and 5 bases from J, the junction contained 3 bases not matched to a gene. Looked up from germline, CDR1 is LGHNA and CDR2 is YSLEER. The CDR3 bases are TGCGCCAGCAGCCAAGATTTAGCGGGAGGGAACGAGCAGTACTTC. This encodes CASSQDLAGGNEQYF.

In this sample, this clonotype turned up once. The chain combines TRBV2 with TRBJ2-1; either TRBD1 or TRBD2 may supply D (6 bases each). The CDR3 totals 15 residues. The ends were cut back, 9 bases at V and 9 bases at J, with 24 bases in the middle. From germline, CDR1 is SNHLY and CDR2 FYNNEI. The CDR3 sequence is CARGPQRGGCCEQFF. In nucleotides, the CDR3 is TGTGCCAGGGGGCCTCAACGAGGGGGGTGTTGTGAGCAGTTCTTC.

This chain connects TRBV6-6 to TRBJ1-5, with a tentative D call TRBD1 (5 bases). The CDR3 spans 15 residues. Deletions cut 5 bases from V and 4 bases from J, with 15 bases between. Per germline, CDR1 MNHNY and CDR2 SVGAGI (reference sequence). Here the CDR3 DNA reads TGTGCCAGCAGTCCGTCATCGTGGGGGAATCAGCCCCAGCATTTT. Its translation is CASSPSSWGNQPQHF.